This T cell receptor (beta chain) was found in a study of tumor-infiltrating lymphocytes in primary liver carcinoma. Unsorted bulk tissue (about 19-33 mg) underwent RNA and DNA co-extraction. Donors underwent surgery for histopathologically diagnosed primary liver carcinoma. This clonotype is a singleton in its sample. Antigen specificity is unknown. One end of the junction varies from germline; a read error may be responsible. The CDR3 is made up of 13 amino acids. The input was around 0.5 ug total RNA; TCR beta cDNA was made from it with a constant-region primer. Slightly modified ARM-PCR with three nested multiplex PCR rounds yielded TCR beta libraries. It was with TRBV1-TRBV30 forward primers and a C-beta reverse primer that the first two PCR rounds were run, at roughly 11 cycles each. TCRdb analysed the multiplex PCR reads with MiXCR anew, one entry per CDR3 protein. Counted here are over 100,000 distinct CDR3 sequences, about two thirds occurring once; the ten biggest clones make up 8.1%.

Study-wide findings and caveats: Tumor top-250-clone fractions significantly exceeded those of blood (p = 0.039).

This chain joins TRBV12-3 or TRBV12-4 and TRBJ2-1; no definite D call. The sequencing sample was made of tumor-adjacent normal liver tissue. The source of this sequence is a woman aged 55-69 years with primary liver carcinoma and hepatitis B virus infection. The CDR3 nucleotides are TGTGCCAGCAGTAAGGCGGCCTACAATGATCAGTTCTTC. This translates into CASSKAAYNDQFF.